The 32 T cell receptor beta chains reported below all come from one sample, sequenced in a study of T cell responses to AZD1222 COVID-19 vaccine. TCRdb keeps only in-frame clones here, not all; method: immunoSEQ multiplex PCR. The table shows 100,000 to 150,000 clones, with approximately 93% occurring only once. This specimen was peripheral blood, taken on day 0 of AZD1222 vaccination. All receptors come from an adult in good health.

V and J are TRBV30 and TRBJ1-1; the D is unclear. The germline CDR1 and CDR2 sequences are GTSNPN and SVGIG (reference sequence). Trimming removed 3 bases from V and 5 bases from J, with 10 bases in between. The CDR3 consists of 12 residues. The DNA of the CDR3 is TGTGCCTGGAGGGCCGCCCCGACTGAAGCTTTCTTT. As protein: CAWRAAPTEAFF.

The chain links TRBV19 to TRBJ1-5; unclear D gene. This CDR3 has 18 residues. V was trimmed by 1 base and J by 3 bases, leaving 19 bases between them. Germline CDR1 LNHDA, CDR2 SQIVND (reference sequence). The CDR3 nucleotides read TGTGCCAGTAGTATAGGTTCTGGAAAGACCGGTTCCAATCAGCCCCAGCATTTT. Its protein product is CASSIGSGKTGSNQPQHF.

The chain joins TRBV27 to TRBJ1-6, with a weak D call TRBD1 (5 bases). The germline gives CDR1 MNHEY, CDR2 SMNVEV (reference sequence). Trimming cost V 3 bases and J 10 bases, with 10 bases left between them. The CDR3 runs to 13 residues. The CDR3 DNA follows: TGTGCCAGCAGTTTGGGGGGTGGGTCACCCCTCCACTTT. This gives the protein CASSLGGGSPLHF.

The chain joins TRBV7-9 to TRBJ2-1, with D perhaps TRBD1 or TRBD2 (5 bases each). Trimming took off 5 bases at V and 10 bases at J, with 6 bases between the two ends. Germline V lookup: CDR1 SEHNR, CDR2 FQNEAQ (reference sequence). The CDR3 spans 10 residues. The CDR3 loop reads CASSGGEQFF. In nucleotides, the CDR3 is TGTGCCAGCAGCGGGGGAGAGCAGTTCTTC.

The genes are TRBV9 and TRBJ1-3; D not resolved. The CDR3 is made up of 16 amino acids. In germline, CDR1 is SGDLS, CDR2 YYNGEE. The V and J ends lost 1 base and 0 bases respectively, with 11 bases between them. The CDR3 is CASSVYGSSSGNTIYF. The CDR3 region has the DNA TGTGCCAGCAGCGTATACGGCTCAAGCTCTGGAAACACCATATATTTT.

Here the CDR3 DNA reads TGTGCCAGCAGTTTCCGAGTTGAAAAACTGTTTTTT. Residues: CASSFRVEKLFF. This chain joins TRBV28 and TRBJ1-4; the D is unclear. The V end was cut by 3 bases, the J end by 7 bases, with 6 bases between. This CDR3 region has 12 residues. Per germline, CDR1 MDHEN and CDR2 SYDVKM. Looking up the rest from reference TRBV28 and TRBJ1-4 gives the full variable domain: DVKVTQSSRYLVKRTGEKVFLECVQDMDHENMFWYRQDPGLGLRLIYFSYDVKMKEKGDIPEGYSVSREKKERFSLILESASTNQTSMYLCASSFRVEKLFFGSGTQLSVL.

The rearrangement links TRBV28 to TRBJ1-5, with D hard to call. This CDR3 contains 13 residues. V dropped 8 bases and J dropped 1 base, with 9 bases sitting between them. The germline CDR1 and CDR2 sequences are MDHEN and SYDVKM. As DNA, the CDR3 is TGTGCCAGCCGGGGTGGGAGCAATCAGCCCCAGCATTTT. Translation: CASRGGSNQPQHF.

This clone was recorded once. This chain connects TRBV15 to TRBJ1-1; 8 nucleotides align to TRBD1. The CDR3 is 17 amino acids. After removal of 0 bases from V and 0 bases from J, the junction contained 6 bases not matched to a gene. CDR1 and CDR2 (germline): LNHNV, YYDKDF (reference sequence). The DNA for the CDR3 is TGTGCCACCAGCAGAGATGGGGCAGGGGGCTTGAACACTGAAGCTTTCTTT. Translating it yields CATSRDGAGGLNTEAFF.

This rearrangement joins TRBV11-3 to TRBJ2-1; a possible D gene is TRBD2 (5 bases). V was clipped by 5 bases and J by 8 bases, with 16 bases between them. From germline, CDR1 is SGHNT and CDR2 YENEEA. The length of the CDR3 is 14 residues. CDR3 nucleotide sequence: TGTGCCAGCAGCCAGGCGGCAGCGGACCATGAGCAGTTCTTC. This encodes CASSQAAADHEQFF. Variable domain in full (rest from reference TRBV11-3 and TRBJ2-1): EAGVVQSPRYKIIEKKQPVAFWCNPISGHNTLYWYLQNLGQGPELLIRYENEEAVDDSQLPKDRFSAERLKGVDSTLKIQPAELGDSAVYLCASSQAAADHEQFFGPGTRLTVL.

The J gene is TRBJ2-1, the V gene TRBV5-6; 8 nucleotides match TRBD1. CDR1 and CDR2 (germline): SGHDT, YYEEEE. CDR3 length equals 12 residues. V lost 4 bases, J lost 9 bases, and 3 bases stayed unmatched. CDR3 sequence reads: CASSPGGGEQFF. The CDR3 bases are TGTGCCAGCAGCCCAGGGGGCGGTGAGCAGTTCTTC.

The J gene is TRBJ2-1, the V gene TRBV27, with D hard to call. Germline loops: CDR1 MNHEY, CDR2 SMNVEV (reference sequence). The CDR3 length is 14 residues. V lost 2 bases, J lost 7 bases, and 12 bases lay in between. CDR3 amino acids: CASSLTSYVNEQFF. DNA for the CDR3: TGTGCCAGCAGTTTAACCTCATATGTGAATGAGCAGTTCTTC.

The J gene is TRBJ2-2, the V gene TRBV7-2; D may be TRBD2 (6 bases). V lost 5 bases and J 9 bases, leaving 10 bases between the germline ends. CDR3 length: 12 residues. Looked up from germline, CDR1 is SGHTA and CDR2 is FQGNSA. Here the CDR3 DNA reads TGTGCCAGCAGCCCAAGCGGGCGGGAGCTGTTTTTT. It yields the protein CASSPSGRELFF.

Concerning this clone itself: At one of its ends the junction is not consistent with the germline gene, which may arise from a read error. The rearrangement uses TRBV18 and TRBJ1-1; D gene ambiguous. This CDR3 spans 15 amino acids. CDR1 and CDR2 (germline): KGHSH, LQKENI. This chain's CDR3 is CATSSRPSLNTEAFF. The CDR3, as DNA: TGTGCCACCTCATCGCGCCCATCTCTGAACACTGAAGCTTTCTTT.

V is TRBV28 and J is TRBJ1-6; the match to TRBD1 covers 7 bases. Germline V gives CDR1 MDHEN, CDR2 SYDVKM. With 7 bases clipped from V and 8 bases from J, the junction kept 8 bases outside the gene matches. The CDR3 runs to 14 residues. The CDR3 DNA reads TGTGCCAGCATTGTACAGGGGAATCATTCACCCCTCCACTTT. Residues: CASIVQGNHSPLHF.

This rearrangement joins TRBV29-1 to TRBJ2-7; D might be TRBD1 (5 bases). Germline V gene lookup returns CDR1 SQVTM and CDR2 ANQGSEA. V was pared by 1 base and J by 10 bases, with 23 bases between. The CDR3 covers 15 residues. For the CDR3, the DNA is TGCAGCGTTGAAGGTCCCGGACATAAACCAGGAGAACAGTACTTC. This encodes CSVEGPGHKPGEQYF.

V usage is TRBV29-1 and J usage is TRBJ1-2; 7 bases fit TRBD1. CDR1 is SQVTM and CDR2 is ANQGSEA in the germline V gene. V lost 4 bases and J lost 4; bases outside the gene matches: 3. This CDR3 spans 12 amino acids. In DNA form, the CDR3 reads TGCAGCGTTGGGGGACAGTCCTATGGCTACACCTTC. Amino acids: CSVGGQSYGYTF.

The V gene is TRBV27, the J gene TRBJ2-1, with D possibly being TRBD1 or TRBD2 (6 bases each). Germline V CDR1 and CDR2: MNHEY, SMNVEV (reference sequence). V was pared by 6 bases and J by 9 bases, with 12 bases between. CDR3 length: 12 amino acids. The DNA for the CDR3 is TGTGCCAGCAGCTTACAGGGAGGTGAGCAGTTCTTC. Translating gives CASSLQGGEQFF.

The rearrangement uses TRBV5-4 and TRBJ2-5; D is possibly TRBD1 (6 bases). CDR1 is SGHNT, CDR2 YYREEE, per germline (reference sequence). Trimming took 0 bases from V and 5 from J, leaving 14 bases between them. This CDR3 contains 15 residues. The CDR3, as DNA: TGTGCCAGCAGCTTGGTCACAGGGTCGGGGGAGACCCAGTACTTC. It encodes CASSLVTGSGETQYF.

V gene TRBV3-1 (or the pseudogene TRBV3-2) combines with J gene TRBJ2-7; the D gene is possibly TRBD1 (5 bases). CDR1 is LGHDT, CDR2 YNNKEL, per germline (reference sequence). The ends were cut back, 2 bases at V and 6 bases at J, with 5 bases in the middle. The CDR3 totals 11 residues. This CDR3 reads CASSQRGEQYF. The CDR3 DNA is TGTGCCAGCAGCCAAAGGGGCGAGCAGTACTTC.

The rearrangement links TRBV4-2 to TRBJ1-2; 7 nucleotides match TRBD1. V was pared by 1 base and J by 2 bases, with 7 bases of the junction left unmatched. The CDR3 sequence is 16 residues long. Germline CDR1 is LGHNA and CDR2 is YNFKEQ. CDR3 DNA sequence: TGTGCCAGCAGCCAAGGACAGGGAGGGACCAACTATGGCTACACCTTC. It is translated as CASSQGQGGTNYGYTF.

V and J are TRBV24-1 and TRBJ1-1; D might be TRBD1 (6 bases). CDR3 size: 14 residues. Germline assignment: CDR1 KGHDR and CDR2 SFDVKD. Trimming pared 7 bases from V and 3 bases from J, leaving 14 bases between. CDR3: CATSTQGLYTEAFF. The CDR3 DNA reads TGTGCCACCAGCACACAGGGCCTGTACACTGAAGCTTTCTTT.

The CDR3 DNA follows: TGTGCCAGCAGCTATACAGAGTATGGCTACACCTTC. It is translated as CASSYTEYGYTF. The chain carries TRBV7-9 and TRBJ1-2; D not resolved. The V gene lost 4 bases and the J gene lost 5 bases, with 8 bases spanning the gap. This CDR3 comprises 12 residues. Per germline, CDR1 SEHNR and CDR2 FQNEAQ (reference sequence).

V is TRBV6-5 and J is TRBJ2-7; D is ambiguous. CDR3 length equals 14 residues. Germline values: CDR1 MNHEY, CDR2 SVGAGI. V gave up 5 bases and J gave up 6 bases, with 17 bases separating them. The CDR3 loop reads CASSLTPRLGEQYF. The CDR3, as DNA: TGTGCCAGCAGTCTCACCCCTCGGCTAGGCGAGCAGTACTTC.

The rearrangement uses TRBV19 and TRBJ1-4, with a tentative D call TRBD1 (6 bases). Per the germline V gene, CDR1 is LNHDA and CDR2 is SQIVND (reference sequence). Trimming left V 7 bases short and J 7 bases short, with 13 bases between. This CDR3 comprises 13 residues. CDR3 amino acids: CASTQGYGEKLFF. In DNA, the CDR3 is TGTGCCAGTACGCAGGGGTATGGTGAAAAACTGTTTTTT.

The CDR3 coding sequence is TGTGCCAGCAGCCAAGACGCCTCGTTAGGGAACTATGGCTACACCTTC. It codes for CASSQDASLGNYGYTF. The chain couples TRBV4-2 to TRBJ1-2; D not certain. Germline CDR1 reads LGHNA; CDR2 reads YNFKEQ. This CDR3 has 16 residues. The germline V and J ends were trimmed by 0 bases and 2 bases, with 13 bases remaining between them.

This chain links TRBV15 with TRBJ2-2; TRBD2 matches 12 bases. Looked up from germline, CDR1 is LNHNV and CDR2 is YYDKDF (reference sequence). Germline trimming cut 4 bases from V and 1 base from J; bases unmatched to any gene: 4. This CDR3 region has 17 residues. The CDR3 sequence: CATSTGLAGWNTGELFF. Here the CDR3 DNA reads TGTGCCACCAGCACCGGACTAGCGGGGTGGAACACCGGGGAGCTGTTTTTT. Using reference TRBV15 and TRBJ2-2 for the parts outside the CDR3, the full variable domain is DAMVIQNPRYQVTQFGKPVTLSCSQTLNHNVMYWYQQKSSQAPKLLFHYYDKDFNNEADTPDNFQSRRPNTSFCFLDIRSPGLGDTAMYLCATSTGLAGWNTGELFFGEGSRLTVL.

The chain uses TRBV18 and TRBJ1-4, with unresolved D. The CDR3 extends over 15 amino acids. CDR1 KGHSH and CDR2 LQKENI come from the germline V gene. The V end lost 3 bases, the J end lost 5 bases, and 13 bases lay between the germline ends. Here the CDR3 reads CASSPKNSENEKLFF. The CDR3 region has the DNA TGTGCCAGCTCACCGAAGAACAGCGAAAATGAAAAACTGTTTTTT.

V is TRBV7-9 and J is TRBJ2-7; the D gene is possibly TRBD2 (6 bases). Trimming left V 5 bases short and J 0 bases short, with 11 bases between. The CDR3 is 14 residues long. CDR1 and CDR2 from the germline V gene are SEHNR and FQNEAQ (reference sequence). The CDR3 DNA reads TGTGCCAGCAGCCGATTCGGGAGCTCCTACGAGCAGTACTTC. Translated: CASSRFGSSYEQYF.

This clone came up a few times. This CDR3 reads CASSLASQETQYF. The CDR3 bases are TGTGCCAGCAGCTTAGCCTCCCAAGAGACCCAGTACTTC. The chain joins TRBV11-2 to TRBJ2-5; D gene unclear. Germline CDR1 is SGHAT and CDR2 is FQNNGV. The CDR3 totals 13 residues. Trimming stripped 1 base from V and 1 base from J, with 4 bases between.

The CDR3 sequence: CASSSRQGGTEAFF. The CDR3 DNA reads as TGTGCCAGCAGCTCGCGGCAGGGGGGCACTGAAGCTTTCTTT. This sequence joins TRBV11-2 and TRBJ1-1; 7 bases map to TRBD1. CDR1 and CDR2 (germline): SGHAT, FQNNGV. The trim removed 4 bases at V and 4 bases at J, leaving 6 bases unmatched. CDR3 length equals 14 residues.

The chain joins TRBV6-1 to TRBJ1-2, with 9 bases lining up with TRBD1. V shed 3 bases, J shed 7 bases, and the junction held 3 bases outside the gene matches. The CDR3 is 13 residues long. Looked up from germline, CDR1 is MNHNS and CDR2 is SASEGT. CDR3 residues: CASSEGTGFGYTF. As DNA, the CDR3 is TGTGCCAGCAGTGAGGGGACAGGGTTTGGCTACACCTTC.

This chain joins TRBV7-2 and TRBJ1-5; D unclear. The germline gives CDR1 SGHTA, CDR2 FQGNSA. Trimming left V 2 bases short and J 6 bases short, with 5 bases between. The CDR3 extends over 12 amino acids. The CDR3: CASSLPPQPQHF. For the CDR3, the DNA is TGTGCCAGCAGCTTACCCCCTCAGCCCCAGCATTTT. The whole variable domain, remainder taken from reference TRBV7-2 and TRBJ1-5, is GAGVSQSPSNKVTEKGKDVELRCDPISGHTALYWYRQSLGQGLEFLIYFQGNSAPDKSGLPSDRFSAERTGGSVSTLTIQRTQQEDSAVYLCASSLPPQPQHFGDGTRLSIL.